Each of the 29 T cell receptor beta chains below was sequenced from the same sample in a study of T cell responses to AZD1222 COVID-19 vaccine. Sequencing used immunoSEQ multiplex PCR; TCRdb keeps in-frame clones, though not all of them. Counted here are about 130,000 clones, roughly 91% occurring once; the ten biggest clones make up around 0.99%. Sequences were derived from peripheral blood, sampled 28 days after the second AZD1222 dose. The source is an adult who received the AZD1222 COVID-19 vaccine.

The chain recombines TRBV18 with TRBJ2-7; 10 bases line up with TRBD2. The junction had 5 bases not matched to a gene; V was cut back by 3 bases and J by 0 bases. The CDR3 spans 16 residues. Germline V gene sequence: CDR1 KGHSH, CDR2 LQKENI. The CDR3 sequence: CASSPSSGRTSYEQYF. In nucleotides, the CDR3 is TGTGCCAGCTCACCTTCTAGCGGGAGAACCTCCTACGAGCAGTACTTC.

J is TRBJ1-1 and V is TRBV7-9; D remains unclear. The V end was cut by 7 bases, the J end by 5 bases, with 20 bases between. The CDR3 totals 15 residues. Germline loops: CDR1 SEHNR, CDR2 FQNEAQ (reference sequence). The CDR3 DNA reads as TGTGCCAGCACCCAGGCCCACGCCTCGGTAACTGAAGCTTTCTTT. This gives the protein CASTQAHASVTEAFF.

The V call is TRBV24-1, the J call TRBJ2-3; TRBD1 matches at 10 bases. From germline, CDR1 is KGHDR and CDR2 SFDVKD. V gave up 0 bases and J gave up 1 base; unmatched junction bases: 3. The CDR3 loop spans 17 amino acids. The CDR3 bases are TGTGCCACCAGTGATTTGCCGGGACAGGGGCGCACAGATACGCAGTATTTT. This codes for CATSDLPGQGRTDTQYF.

The V and J genes are TRBV2 and TRBJ1-1; D uncertain. Germline V lookup: CDR1 SNHLY, CDR2 FYNNEI. Trimming removed 6 bases from V and 1 base from J, with 9 bases in between. The CDR3 totals 13 residues. CDR3 nucleotide sequence: TGTGCCAGCAGCGAGTGGCAGAACACTGAAGCTTTCTTT. Protein product: CASSEWQNTEAFF.

The CDR3 loop reads CASSQTVNQPQHF. In DNA, the CDR3 is TGTGCCAGCAGCCAAACGGTCAATCAGCCCCAGCATTTT. This chain uses TRBV4-2 with TRBJ1-5; no reliable D call. CDR1 and CDR2 from the germline V gene are LGHNA and YNFKEQ. The CDR3 extends over 13 amino acids. Trimming stripped 2 bases from V and 3 bases from J, with 5 bases between.

This chain uses TRBV4-1 with TRBJ2-7; the match to TRBD2 covers 10 bases. The germline gives CDR1 MGHRA, CDR2 YSYEKL. The CDR3 runs 18 residues. Trimming at V came to 1 base and at J to 2 bases, leaving 11 bases not matched to a gene. CDR3 loop: CASSQGLWGSGGTYEQYF. In DNA form, the CDR3 reads TGCGCCAGCAGCCAAGGACTTTGGGGTAGCGGGGGGACCTACGAGCAGTACTTC.

V gene TRBV6-5 combines with J gene TRBJ2-7; D gene uncertain. Trimming stripped 6 bases from V and 1 base from J, with 16 bases between. CDR3 length: 15 residues. From germline, CDR1 is MNHEY and CDR2 SVGAGI. CDR3 DNA: TGTGCCAGCAGCCTCAACAGTGCGTGGTCCTACGAGCAGTACTTC. Protein product: CASSLNSAWSYEQYF.

This clone was counted a single time. Other DNA sequences in this specimen translate into the identical CDR3. The V gene is TRBV29-1, the J gene TRBJ1-5; no firm D call. Looked up from germline, CDR1 is SQVTM and CDR2 is ANQGSEA. The CDR3 runs 13 residues. V was shortened by 3 bases and J by 0 bases, with 6 bases between the two germline ends. This CDR3 is CSVEENSNQPQHF. CDR3 in DNA: TGCAGCGTTGAGGAGAATAGCAATCAGCCCCAGCATTTT.

This chain links TRBV27 with TRBJ1-6; TRBD1 aligns across 7 bases. CDR1 and CDR2 (germline): MNHEY, SMNVEV (reference sequence). J was trimmed by 0 bases and V by 1 base; bases with no gene match: 9. The CDR3 has 19 amino acids. CDR3 loop: CASSLWGDRASSYNSPLHF. The CDR3 nucleotides are TGTGCCAGCAGTTTATGGGGCGACAGGGCAAGCTCCTATAATTCACCCCTCCACTTT.

The chain carries TRBV5-1 and TRBJ2-2; D could derive from TRBD1 or TRBD2 (5 bases each). This CDR3 region has 15 residues. V lost 4 bases and J lost 1, with 11 bases in between. From germline, CDR1 is SGHRS and CDR2 YFSETQ. The CDR3 nucleotides are TGCGCCAGCAGCCAAGGGACGTTGAACACCGGGGAGCTGTTTTTT. Translation gives CASSQGTLNTGELFF. Full variable domain (missing parts from reference TRBV5-1 and TRBJ2-2): KAGVTQTPRYLIKTRGQQVTLSCSPISGHRSVSWYQQTPGQGLQFLFEYFSETQRNKGNFPGRFSGRQFSNSRSEMNVSTLELGDSALYLCASSQGTLNTGELFFGEGSRLTVL.

Of note for this clone: At one boundary the junction diverges from the germline segment, which might be a read error. V usage is TRBV19 and J usage is TRBJ2-1, with D possibly matching TRBD2 (5 bases). The CDR3 has 14 amino acids. Germline CDR1 LNHDA, CDR2 SQIVND (reference sequence). The DNA of the CDR3 is TGTGCCAGCAGTAAGGGAGTCGCGTACAATGAGCAGTTCTTC. Translation gives CASSKGVAYNEQFF.

A remark on this clone: This sample also contains other DNA sequences that code for the same CDR3. The chain couples TRBV12-3 or TRBV12-4 to TRBJ1-2; tentatively, D is TRBD1 (6 bases). The CDR3 covers 12 residues. V was shortened by 6 bases and J by 6 bases, with 11 bases between the two germline ends. The CDR3 DNA reads TGTGCCAGCAGCCTCACAGGGAATGGCTACACCTTC. This gives the protein CASSLTGNGYTF.

The V call is TRBV5-1, the J call TRBJ2-7, with unresolved D. The CDR3 is 16 amino acids. Germline V lookup: CDR1 SGHRS, CDR2 YFSETQ. Trimming left V 4 bases short and J 1 base short, with 18 bases between. CDR3 nucleotide sequence: TGCGCCAGCAGCAACCGCCCCGGCGGCTTATCCTACGAGCAGTACTTC. This codes for CASSNRPGGLSYEQYF.

The chain joins TRBV10-3 to TRBJ1-1; D perhaps matches TRBD1 (5 bases). From germline, CDR1 is ENHRY and CDR2 SYGVKD. The CDR3 runs to 15 residues. V was shortened by 5 bases and J by 1 base, with 14 bases between the two germline ends. The CDR3 bases are TGTGCCATCAGTCCCGAAAGGGGAAGGAACACTGAAGCTTTCTTT. It codes for CAISPERGRNTEAFF.

The chain couples TRBV28 to TRBJ2-7, with D tentatively TRBD1 (6 bases). Deletions cut 3 bases from V and 4 bases from J, with 10 bases between. Germline V gives CDR1 MDHEN, CDR2 SYDVKM. The CDR3 sequence is 13 residues long. CDR3 nucleotide sequence: TGTGCCAGCAGTTTCGGGACATTTTACGAGCAGTACTTC. It encodes CASSFGTFYEQYF.

Only one count was recorded for this clone. The chain links TRBV14 to TRBJ2-7, with a weak D call TRBD2 (6 bases). Germline CDR1 and CDR2: SGHDN and FVKESK. V was trimmed by 0 bases and J by 0 bases, leaving 12 bases between them. This CDR3 is built from 16 residues. CDR3 DNA: TGTGCCAGCAGCCAAGATTCCGCGGGATTCTCCTACGAGCAGTACTTC. Its translation: CASSQDSAGFSYEQYF.

The CDR3 DNA follows: TGTGCCAGTAGTATTTTGGGACTGAGGACTAACTATGGCTACACCTTC. It yields the protein CASSILGLRTNYGYTF. The rearrangement links TRBV19 to TRBJ1-2; maybe TRBD1 (5 bases). Trimming pared 3 bases from V and 0 bases from J, leaving 14 bases between. This CDR3 spans 16 amino acids. CDR1 is LNHDA, CDR2 SQIVND, per germline (reference sequence).

V usage is TRBV5-5 and J usage is TRBJ1-2; 11 positions match TRBD1. The V and J ends lost 3 bases and 7 bases, in that order; junction bases with no gene match: 2. This CDR3 region has 13 residues. Germline V CDR1 and CDR2: SGHKS, YYEKEE (reference sequence). CDR3 protein: CASSWTGGFGYTF. The CDR3 region has the DNA TGTGCCAGCAGCTGGACAGGGGGCTTTGGCTACACCTTC. The whole variable domain, remainder taken from reference TRBV5-5 and TRBJ1-2, is DAGVTQSPTHLIKTRGQQVTLRCSPISGHKSVSWYQQVLGQGPQFIFQYYEKEERGRGNFPDRFSARQFPNYSSELNVNALLLGDSALYLCASSWTGGFGYTFGSGTRLTVV.

The V and J genes are TRBV27 and TRBJ2-1, with TRBD1 matching over 9 bases. V dropped 5 bases and J dropped 4; count of bases not matched to a gene: 9. Looked up from germline, CDR1 is MNHEY and CDR2 is SMNVEV (reference sequence). The CDR3 has 16 residues. The CDR3 spells CASSLQHRGLYNEQFF. Written as DNA, the CDR3 is TGTGCCAGCAGTCTCCAACACAGGGGGCTTTACAATGAGCAGTTCTTC.

The chain carries TRBV25-1 and TRBJ2-2; TRBD1 aligns across 7 bases. The CDR3 is made up of 15 amino acids. The junction had 7 bases not matched to a gene; V was cut back by 4 bases and J by 5 bases. CDR1 and CDR2 from the germline V gene are MGHDK and SYGVNS. The DNA of the CDR3 is TGTGCCAGCAGTGTTGGAGACAGGGCGACCGGGGAGCTGTTTTTT. Translated, it gives CASSVGDRATGELFF.

The chain has TRBV7-9 and TRBJ1-3, with a tentative D call TRBD1 (5 bases). This CDR3 is built from 14 residues. Looked up from germline, CDR1 is SEHNR and CDR2 is FQNEAQ (reference sequence). V dropped 5 bases and J dropped 4 bases, with 12 bases sitting between them. The CDR3 reads CASSRGTSGNTIYF. In DNA form, the CDR3 reads TGTGCCAGCAGCCGGGGGACGTCCGGAAACACCATATATTTT.

This chain connects TRBV6-1 to TRBJ2-1; no firm D call. The CDR3 is 17 residues long. Germline V gives CDR1 MNHNS, CDR2 SASEGT. Trimming shortened V by 1 base and J by 6 bases, and 19 bases separated the two germline ends. The CDR3 coding sequence is TGTGCCAGCAGTGAAGTAGACTTCCCGGCCTATTTCAATGAGCAGTTCTTC. Amino acids: CASSEVDFPAYFNEQFF.

The chain employs TRBV7-3 and TRBJ2-3, with D unclear. V was pared by 5 bases and J by 4 bases, with 10 bases between. This CDR3 is built from 13 residues. Per germline, CDR1 SGHTA and CDR2 FQGTGA. CDR3 nucleotide sequence: TGTGCCAGCAGCCTCTCTAGGCCAGATACGCAGTATTTT. Translated, it gives CASSLSRPDTQYF.

The chain's CDR3 is CASSLAGVSEQYF. CDR3 coding DNA: TGTGCCAGCAGCTTAGCGGGAGTAAGCGAGCAGTACTTC. The chain is built from TRBV7-9 and TRBJ2-7, with D tentatively TRBD2 (5 bases). Per germline, CDR1 SEHNR and CDR2 FQNEAQ (reference sequence). The CDR3 totals 13 residues. Trimming pared 0 bases from V and 6 bases from J, leaving 9 bases between.

The chain recombines TRBV19 with TRBJ2-3, with D possibly being TRBD2 (6 bases). The CDR3 extends over 16 amino acids. Germline V gives CDR1 LNHDA, CDR2 SQIVND (reference sequence). Trimming left V 4 bases short and J 1 base short, with 15 bases between. CDR3 protein: CASSSPGELGTDTQYF. The DNA of the CDR3 is TGTGCCAGTAGTAGCCCGGGGGAGTTAGGCACAGATACGCAGTATTTT.

The V call is TRBV5-1, the J call TRBJ2-7; 7 nucleotides match TRBD1. V shed 0 bases and J 0 bases; nucleotides not matched to a gene: 3. This CDR3 region has 15 residues. CDR1 SGHRS and CDR2 YFSETQ come from the germline V gene. CDR3: CASSLARDSSYEQYF. In DNA, the CDR3 is TGCGCCAGCAGCTTGGCCAGGGACAGCTCCTACGAGCAGTACTTC. Together with reference TRBV5-1 and TRBJ2-7, the CDR3 gives the full variable domain: KAGVTQTPRYLIKTRGQQVTLSCSPISGHRSVSWYQQTPGQGLQFLFEYFSETQRNKGNFPGRFSGRQFSNSRSEMNVSTLELGDSALYLCASSLARDSSYEQYFGPGTRLTVT.

This chain links TRBV18 with TRBJ1-2; D is ambiguous. Trimming shortened V by 6 bases and J by 3 bases, and 14 bases separated the two germline ends. CDR3 size: 14 residues. Germline V lookup: CDR1 KGHSH, CDR2 LQKENI. The CDR3 spells CASSTPNSDYGYTF. The CDR3 nucleotides read TGTGCCAGCTCTACCCCTAATTCGGACTATGGCTACACCTTC. The complete variable domain, with remaining parts taken from reference TRBV18 and TRBJ1-2, reads NAGVMQNPRHLVRRRGQEARLRCSPMKGHSHVYWYRQLPEEGLKFMVYLQKENIIDESGMPKERFSAEFPKEGPSILRIQQVVRGDSAAYFCASSTPNSDYGYTFGSGTRLTVV.

This clone has a single count. CDR3: CASSLRLAGGLLAHEQYF. The CDR3 DNA sequence: TGTGCCAGCAGCCTGAGACTAGCGGGAGGTCTCCTGGCACACGAGCAGTACTTC. The chain links TRBV5-4 to TRBJ2-7, with 13 bases identical to TRBD2. With V trimmed by 4 bases and J by 5 bases, 15 bases remained unmatched. From germline, CDR1 is SGHNT and CDR2 YYREEE (reference sequence). This CDR3 comprises 18 residues.

This sequence joins TRBV27 and TRBJ2-7, with TRBD2 identical over 10 bases. Per germline, CDR1 MNHEY and CDR2 SMNVEV (reference sequence). Trimming removed 5 bases from V and 2 bases from J; junction bases left unmatched: 9. CDR3 length: 16 residues. This chain's CDR3 is CASSRGLAESTYEQYF. The CDR3 DNA reads TGTGCCAGCAGTCGCGGACTAGCGGAGTCGACCTACGAGCAGTACTTC.